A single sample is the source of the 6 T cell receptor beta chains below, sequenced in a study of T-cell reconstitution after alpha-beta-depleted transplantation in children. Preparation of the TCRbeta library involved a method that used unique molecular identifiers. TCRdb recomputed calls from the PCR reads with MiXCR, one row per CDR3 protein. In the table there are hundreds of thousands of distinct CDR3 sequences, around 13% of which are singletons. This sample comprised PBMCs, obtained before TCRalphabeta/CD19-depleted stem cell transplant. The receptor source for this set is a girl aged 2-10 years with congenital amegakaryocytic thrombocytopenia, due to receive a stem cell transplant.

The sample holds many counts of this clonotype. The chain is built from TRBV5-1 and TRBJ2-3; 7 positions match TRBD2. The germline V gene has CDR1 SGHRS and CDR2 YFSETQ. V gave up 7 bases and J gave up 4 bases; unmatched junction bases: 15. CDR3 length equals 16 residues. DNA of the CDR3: TGCGCCAGCCGGGGGGTAGAGGCGAGATCATCAGATACGCAGTATTTT. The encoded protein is CASRGVEARSSDTQYF.

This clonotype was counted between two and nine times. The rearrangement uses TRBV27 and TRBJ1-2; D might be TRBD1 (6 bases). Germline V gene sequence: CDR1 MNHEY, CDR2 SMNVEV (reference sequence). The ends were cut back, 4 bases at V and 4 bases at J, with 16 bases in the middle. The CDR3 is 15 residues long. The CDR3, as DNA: TGTGCCAGCAGTTACCCGAGGGGACACGTCTATGGCTACACCTTC. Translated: CASSYPRGHVYGYTF.

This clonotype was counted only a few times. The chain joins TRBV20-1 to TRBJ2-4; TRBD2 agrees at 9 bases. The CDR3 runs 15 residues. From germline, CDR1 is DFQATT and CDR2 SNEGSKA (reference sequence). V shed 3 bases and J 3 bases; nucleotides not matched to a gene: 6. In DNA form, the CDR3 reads TGCAGTGCTAGCCCCCCACTAGCGGGCAAAAACATTCAGTACTTC. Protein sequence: CSASPPLAGKNIQYF.

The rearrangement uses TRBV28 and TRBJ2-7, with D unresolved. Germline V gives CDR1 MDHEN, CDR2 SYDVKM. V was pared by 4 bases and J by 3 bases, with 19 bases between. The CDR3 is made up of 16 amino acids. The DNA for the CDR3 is TGTGCCAGCAGTTCCCGAGTAAACTCCTACAACTACGAGCAGTACTTC. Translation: CASSSRVNSYNYEQYF.

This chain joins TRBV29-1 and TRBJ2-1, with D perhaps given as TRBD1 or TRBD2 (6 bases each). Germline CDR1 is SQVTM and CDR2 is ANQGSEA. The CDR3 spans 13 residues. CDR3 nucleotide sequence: TGCAGGGTGGGGGGCGCGGGAATCGATGAGCAGTTCTTC. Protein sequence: CRVGGAGIDEQFF.

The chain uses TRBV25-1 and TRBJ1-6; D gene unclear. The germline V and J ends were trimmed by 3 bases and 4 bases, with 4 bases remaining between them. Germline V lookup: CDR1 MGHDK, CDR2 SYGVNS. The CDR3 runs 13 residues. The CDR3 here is CASSDEYNSPLHF. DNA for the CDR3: TGTGCCAGCAGTGACGAGTATAATTCACCCCTCCACTTT.